This T cell receptor (beta chain) appears in the sequencing data of a study of shared clonotypes between healthy human individuals. Findings and caveats of the study: All-four-donor shared clonotypes had higher generation probabilities than non-shared clonotypes did.

The CDR3 has 15 residues. Trimming left V 1 base short and J 2 bases short, with 12 bases between. Germline V gives CDR1 SGHVS, CDR2 FQNEAQ. Concerning this clone: The antigen remains undetermined.

Some clones are missing from TCRdb's copy, which holds only in-frame ones; the method was immunoSEQ multiplex PCR. This sample has 2 million to 2.5 million clones, with approximately 94% found just once. The rearrangement uses TRBV7-8 and TRBJ2-7, with a weak D call TRBD2 (5 bases). This receptor was taken from a young man in good health. Some clones in this sample may be carry-over from other donors' samples. The specimen was naive CD4+ T cells from PBMCs. Subset defined: CD45RA+ positively selected. The CDR3 protein is CASSLELTKPYEQYF. The CDR3 DNA sequence: TGTGCCAGCAGCTTAGAGCTGACTAAGCCCTACGAGCAGTACTTC.